This TCR beta chain is drawn from a study of vaccination and CD4 T cells after COVID-19. Study details: Stimulation used overlapping spike peptides from SARS-CoV-2, HCoV-NL63, HCoV-OC43 and HCoV-229E. Control cultures used a CEFX viral epitope pool, an HIV-1 Nef peptide pool, or no peptide.

The Oncomine TCR Beta short-read assay sequenced DNA from cultured CD4+ T cells. Investigators obtained genomic DNA by extraction from cultured CD4+ T cells. A single record per CDR3 protein comes from TCRdb applying MiXCR to the PCR reads. The profile shows 15,000 or so distinct CDR3 sequences, around 75% of them singletons. About this clonotype itself: Its antigen is unidentified.

The CDR3 sequence is 14 residues long. Germline values: CDR1 KGHSH, CDR2 LQKENI. V shed 3 bases and J shed 7 bases, with 16 bases lying between them. Treatment described: roughly ten-day PBMC culture with coronavirus spike peptide pools or control peptides (ViraFEST assay). Broader study findings: Spike mono-reactivity was found in 304 of the 307 vaccine-specific clones identified in convalescent patients.

Sequencing was carried out using CD4+ T cells from blood, cultured in vitro. The chain couples TRBV18 to TRBJ2-7; D unresolved. This receptor was identified in a human donor who had recovered from COVID-19. Here the CDR3 reads CASSPGPRRWEQYF. The DNA for the CDR3 is TGTGCCAGCTCACCGGGTCCCCGGCGTTGGGAGCAGTACTTC.